The rows below give T cell receptor beta chains drawn from one sample of a study of cytomegalovirus exposure and HLA in healthy donors. Profiled with immunoSEQ multiplex PCR; TCRdb holds only in-frame clones, not every one. The table has approximately 91,000 clones, around 64% seen once. The sample was PBMCs. The receptors were gathered from a human donor in good health. The CDR3 runs from the conserved cysteine through the conserved F or W. A D gene is named only where the DNA matches it firmly. Size tells how often a clone was seen (once, few, many) or the class of an expanded clone, and some rows leave it out.

>NA|TRBV5-6|TRBD1|TRBJ2-3
TGTGCCAGCAGCGTGGACAGGGCGGGCACAGATACGCAGTATTTT
CASSVDRAGTDTQYF
>NA|TRBV23-1|NA|TRBJ1-2
TGCGCCAGCAGTCAGAAAATAACAGTCCGCTATGGCTACACCTTC
CASSQKITVRYGYTF
>few|TRBV5-1|TRBD1|TRBJ1-2
TGCGCCAGCAGACCACTTGGGACAGGGGGCCAGTTGAGCTATGGCTACACCTTC
CASRPLGTGGQLSYGYTF
>NA|TRBV29-1|NA|TRBJ2-5
TGCAGCGCCTCAGGTGGGGCCCCTCAAGAGACCCAGTACTTC
CSASGGAPQETQYF
>few|TRBV4-3|NA|TRBJ1-2
TGCGCCAGCAGCCAGGACTACGGAATCCCCAACTATGGCTACACCTTC
CASSQDYGIPNYGYTF
>once|TRBV30|TRBD1|TRBJ2-7
TGTGCCTGGGTAAAGGACAGGCAATCCTACGAGCAGTACTTC
CAWVKDRQSYEQYF
>once|TRBV7-9|NA|TRBJ1-1
TGTGCCAGCAGCTTCACAGGTTTGAACACTGAAGCTTTCTTT
CASSFTGLNTEAFF
>NA|TRBV4-2|TRBD1|TRBJ2-3
TGTGCCAGCAGCCCTGGACAGGGTGGCACAGATACGCAGTATTTT
CASSPGQGGTDTQYF
>NA|TRBV30|NA|TRBJ1-2
TGTGCCTGGAGACAGTCTAACTATGGCTACACCTTC
CAWRQSNYGYTF
>few|TRBV7-9|NA|TRBJ1-1
TGTGCCAGCAGCTTACGTTTACAGGGCACTGAAGCTTTCTTT
CASSLRLQGTEAFF